One sample yielded the 11 T cell receptor beta chains listed below, sequenced in a study of human T cells and chemical hapten exposure. Each CDR3 protein is one row after TCRdb ran MiXCR on the RACE reads. The table includes over 95,000 distinct CDR3 sequences, 12% detected once. Time point here: patch test 1, 2 weeks after DPC sensitization. Documented treatment: therapeutic diphenylcyclopropenone sensitization with weekly scalp DPC. The starting material was whole blood, obtained in connection with sensitization to the hapten diphenylcyclopropenone (DPC). Receptor source: a woman in her thirties or forties with alopecia areata. Some clones in this sample may be carry-over from other donors' samples.

This clonotype appeared a few times. This chain links TRBV7-2 with TRBJ2-1, with D tentatively TRBD2 (6 bases). The CDR3 is 15 residues long. The ends were cut back, 4 bases at V and 4 bases at J, with 14 bases in the middle. CDR1 is SGHTA, CDR2 FQGNSA, per germline. CDR3 residues: CASSSSGAGYNEQFF. CDR3 DNA: TGTGCCAGCAGCTCCTCCGGGGCGGGGTACAATGAGCAGTTCTTC.

The V gene is TRBV4-1, the J gene TRBJ2-3; D might be TRBD1 or TRBD2, each matching 5 bases. The V end was cut by 1 base, the J end by 4 bases, with 9 bases between. CDR1 and CDR2 (germline): MGHRA, YSYEKL. The CDR3 has 14 amino acids. As DNA, the CDR3 is TGCGCCAGCAGCCAAGCCAGGGACGCAGATACGCAGTATTTT. It yields the protein CASSQARDADTQYF.

The V gene is TRBV4-3, the J gene TRBJ2-7, with TRBD1 matching over 7 bases. The CDR3 extends over 13 amino acids. Looked up from germline, CDR1 is LGHNA and CDR2 is YSLEER. Trimming cost V 0 bases and J 6 bases; bases outside gene matches: 2. CDR3 sequence: CASSQEPGGEQYF. Written as DNA, the CDR3 is TGCGCCAGCAGCCAAGAGCCAGGGGGCGAGCAGTACTTC.

This clonotype was counted only a few times. The V call is TRBV7-8, the J call TRBJ1-2; 7 nucleotides align to TRBD1. V shed 1 base and J 4 bases; nucleotides not matched to a gene: 3. The CDR3 sequence is 14 residues long. The germline V gene has CDR1 SGHVS and CDR2 FQNEAQ. The CDR3 is CASSLEGQTYGYTF. The CDR3, as DNA: TGTGCCAGCAGCTTAGAGGGACAGACCTATGGCTACACCTTC.

This clonotype has a count of ten or more. The chain is built from TRBV6-2 or TRBV6-3 and TRBJ2-2; 10 nucleotides match TRBD2. V lost 6 bases, J lost 4 bases, and 5 bases stayed unmatched. Looked up from germline, CDR1 is MNHEY and CDR2 is SVGEGT. This CDR3 region has 15 residues. The CDR3 nucleotides read TGTGCCAGCAGGCCTAGCGGGAGTATCACCGGGGAGCTGTTTTTT. Protein sequence: CASRPSGSITGELFF.

This clonotype was picked up many times. The CDR3 bases are TGCAGCGTTGGCGGTGGGGAAACTGAAGCTTTCTTT. This encodes CSVGGGETEAFF. The rearrangement links TRBV29-1 to TRBJ1-1; D unresolved. V gave up 4 bases and J gave up 5 bases, with 11 bases separating them. This CDR3 contains 12 residues. CDR1 is SQVTM and CDR2 is ANQGSEA in the germline V gene.

A few counts support this clonotype. The rearrangement joins TRBV6-5 to TRBJ1-2; D gene ambiguous. This CDR3 is 14 amino acids long. Deletions cut 2 bases from V and 4 bases from J, with 11 bases between. Germline assignment: CDR1 MNHEY and CDR2 SVGAGI. CDR3 protein: CASSYDQSLYGYTF. The CDR3 DNA sequence: TGTGCCAGCAGTTACGATCAGTCTCTCTATGGCTACACCTTC.

In its sample, this clonotype was seen a few times. The chain combines TRBV7-3 with TRBJ1-2, with D maybe TRBD1 (5 bases). Trimming shortened V by 5 bases and J by 4 bases, and 11 bases separated the two germline ends. Germline V gives CDR1 SGHTA, CDR2 FQGTGA. This CDR3 has 13 amino acids. The CDR3 nucleotides read TGTGCCAGCAGCCTGGGGGGGAGCTATGGCTACACCTTC. Its protein is CASSLGGSYGYTF.

In its sample, this clonotype was seen a few times. DNA of the CDR3: TGTGCCAGCAGCTCTAGCGGGAGGGCTAGGCAGGATGAGCAGTTCTTC. Amino acid sequence: CASSSSGRARQDEQFF. The chain recombines TRBV28 with TRBJ2-1; TRBD2 aligns across 12 bases. With 6 bases clipped from V and 8 bases from J, the junction kept 11 bases outside the gene matches. The CDR3 is made up of 16 amino acids. Germline CDR1 is MDHEN and CDR2 is SYDVKM.

The gene calls are TRBV20-1 and TRBJ2-5, with 10 bases identical to TRBD1. The CDR3 totals 18 residues. V gave up 0 bases and J gave up 1 base; unmatched junction bases: 11. CDR1 is DFQATT, CDR2 SNEGSKA, per germline (reference sequence). CDR3 protein: CSARDPLGTGAIQETQYF. The CDR3 DNA follows: TGCAGTGCTAGAGATCCGCTGGGGACAGGGGCGATCCAAGAGACCCAGTACTTC.

J is TRBJ2-5 and V is TRBV9; D possibly corresponds to TRBD1 (6 bases). This CDR3 has 15 residues. CDR1 is SGDLS and CDR2 is YYNGEE in the germline V gene. Between the trimmed V and J ends, which lost 1 base and 5 bases, there was a span of 15 bases. The CDR3 loop reads CASSVSRGIVETQYF. The CDR3 nucleotides are TGTGCCAGCAGCGTATCCAGGGGAATCGTGGAGACCCAGTACTTC.